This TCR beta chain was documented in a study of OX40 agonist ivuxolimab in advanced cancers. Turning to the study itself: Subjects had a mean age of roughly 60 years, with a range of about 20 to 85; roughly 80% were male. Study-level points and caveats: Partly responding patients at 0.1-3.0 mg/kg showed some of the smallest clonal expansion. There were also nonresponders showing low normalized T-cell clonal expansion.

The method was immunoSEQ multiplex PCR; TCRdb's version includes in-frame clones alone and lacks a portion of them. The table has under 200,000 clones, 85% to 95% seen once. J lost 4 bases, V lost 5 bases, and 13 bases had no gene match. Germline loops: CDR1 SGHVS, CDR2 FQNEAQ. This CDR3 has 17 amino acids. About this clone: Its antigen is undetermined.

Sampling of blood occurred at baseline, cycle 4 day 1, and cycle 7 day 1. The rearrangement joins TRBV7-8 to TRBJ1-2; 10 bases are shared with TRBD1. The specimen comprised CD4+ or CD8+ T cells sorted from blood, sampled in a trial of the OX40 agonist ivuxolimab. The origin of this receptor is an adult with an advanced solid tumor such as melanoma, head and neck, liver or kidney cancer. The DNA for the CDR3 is TGTGCCAGCAGCACCTCGACAGGGGGCTACCCCCTCTATGGCTACACCTTC. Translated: CASSTSTGGYPLYGYTF.